These 21 T cell receptor beta chains came from one sample sequenced in a study of blood T cell repertoires in COVID-19. TCRdb's copy holds only in-frame clones and misses some; the assay was immunoSEQ multiplex PCR. The sample has approximately 200,000 clones; around 80% are singletons. The sequenced sample was peripheral blood. These receptor sequences come from a woman in her 50s with acute or convalescent COVID-19.

The chain joins TRBV3-1 (or the pseudogene TRBV3-2) to TRBJ1-4; D unclear. Deletions cut 0 bases from V and 0 bases from J, with 11 bases between. CDR3 length: 17 residues. The germline V gene has CDR1 LGHDT and CDR2 YNNKEL (reference sequence). The CDR3 here is CASSQDLSVATNEKLFF. The CDR3 nucleotides read TGTGCCAGCAGCCAAGATCTCTCGGTAGCAACTAATGAAAAACTGTTTTTT.

The V and J genes are TRBV5-1 and TRBJ2-3; D unclear. CDR1 is SGHRS and CDR2 is YFSETQ in the germline V gene. The V end was cut by 2 bases, the J end by 3 bases, with 4 bases between. The CDR3 consists of 12 residues. DNA of the CDR3: TGCGCCAGCAGCTTACTTACAGATACGCAGTATTTT. Translation: CASSLLTDTQYF.

The chain employs TRBV19 and TRBJ2-6; 8 nucleotides align to TRBD1. The CDR3 is 17 residues long. J lost 0 bases, V lost 4 bases, and 5 bases had no gene match. CDR1 is LNHDA, CDR2 SQIVND, per germline (reference sequence). The CDR3 bases are TGTGCCAGTAGTAGGGGGACAGGCCACTCTGGGGCCAACGTCCTGACTTTC. Its protein is CASSRGTGHSGANVLTF.

The rearrangement links TRBV6-6 to TRBJ1-6, with TRBD1 as a possible D gene (6 bases). Germline assignment: CDR1 MNHNY and CDR2 SVGAGI (reference sequence). The CDR3 has 15 amino acids. The V end lost 6 bases, the J end lost 7 bases, and 16 bases lay between the germline ends. The CDR3 loop reads CASSPRPQGNSPLHF. The DNA for the CDR3 is TGTGCCAGCAGCCCTCGTCCGCAGGGGAATTCACCCCTCCACTTT.

The chain has TRBV21-1 and TRBJ1-2. TRBV21-1 corresponds to a pseudogene. The CDR3 has 15 residues. The CDR3 DNA reads as TGTGCCAGCAGCACTGTGGTCCGCGGCTACTATGGCTACACCTTC. Its translation is CASSTVVRGYYGYTF.

The chain joins TRBV30 to TRBJ2-1; D is perhaps TRBD1 (6 bases). V lost 4 bases to trimming and J lost 6 bases, with 19 bases between them. The germline gives CDR1 GTSNPN, CDR2 SVGIG (reference sequence). This CDR3 is built from 15 residues. The DNA for the CDR3 is TGTGCCTGGACCGCCCGAGCAGGGGAGCCCAATGAGCAGTTCTTC. Translating it yields CAWTARAGEPNEQFF.

This clone was recorded a few times. The rearrangement links TRBV18 to TRBJ2-1; D call uncertain. The CDR3 contains 13 residues. V was pared by 1 base and J by 4 bases, with 5 bases between. The germline V gene encodes CDR1 KGHSH and CDR2 LQKENI. CDR3 amino acids: CASSPQEYNEQFF. The CDR3 coding sequence is TGTGCCAGCTCACCACAGGAGTACAATGAGCAGTTCTTC.

This clone appeared once. This sequence joins TRBV28 and TRBJ1-2; D uncertain. The CDR3 is 15 residues long. CDR1 is MDHEN and CDR2 is SYDVKM in the germline V gene. Between the trimmed V and J ends, which lost 3 bases and 0 bases, there was a span of 11 bases. CDR3 nucleotide sequence: TGTGCCAGCAGTTTCGCCTCAACAGCTAACTATGGCTACACCTTC. The encoded protein is CASSFASTANYGYTF.

The V and J genes are TRBV5-5 and TRBJ2-7; TRBD1 is a possible D gene (6 bases). Germline V gene data show CDR1 as SGHKS and CDR2 as YYEKEE (reference sequence). The length of the CDR3 is 15 residues. The V gene lost 4 bases and the J gene lost 7 bases, with 21 bases spanning the gap. The CDR3 DNA follows: TGTGCCAGCAGCCTTGGGACACCTGGGCGAAGTGAGCAGTACTTC. Encoded protein: CASSLGTPGRSEQYF.

Of note for this clone: The junction does not match germline at one end; this may be a read error. DNA for the CDR3: TGTGCTAGCAGCTTACAGGCAGGAACCTACGAGCAGTACTTC. Protein product: CASSLQAGTYEQYF. The chain has TRBV7-7 and TRBJ2-7; D may be TRBD1 (5 bases). The CDR3 runs 14 residues. CDR1 and CDR2 (germline): SSHAT, FNYEAQ (reference sequence). Variable domain in full (rest from reference TRBV7-7 and TRBJ2-7): GAGVSQSPRYKVTKRGQDVTLRCDPISSHATLYWYQQALGQGPEFLTYFNYEAQPDKSGLPSDRFSAERPEGSISTLTIQRTEQRDSAMYRCASSLQAGTYEQYFGPGTRLTVT.

The chain is built from TRBV9 and TRBJ2-3, with D unresolved. CDR3 length: 15 residues. CDR1 SGDLS and CDR2 YYNGEE come from the germline V gene. V was cut by 0 bases and J by 2 bases, with 10 bases left in between. CDR3 region: CASSVAYSPTDTQYF. Written as DNA, the CDR3 is TGTGCCAGCAGCGTAGCATACTCTCCCACAGATACGCAGTATTTT.

V is TRBV6-5 and J is TRBJ2-7; possible D gene TRBD2, 6 bases. The CDR3 extends over 14 amino acids. Trimming removed 6 bases at V and 4 bases at J, with 16 bases between. The germline V gene encodes CDR1 MNHEY and CDR2 SVGAGI. For the CDR3, the DNA is TGTGCCAGCAGAATAAGCCCGGGACTGTACGAGCAGTACTTC. This codes for CASRISPGLYEQYF.

The chain recombines TRBV29-1 with TRBJ2-1, with TRBD2 matching over 11 bases. The junction had 5 bases not matched to a gene; V was cut back by 1 base and J by 3 bases. This CDR3 region has 16 residues. Germline V lookup: CDR1 SQVTM, CDR2 ANQGSEA. The DNA for the CDR3 is TGCAGCGTTGAAGGGGGGACTAGCGGTTACTACAATGAGCAGTTCTTC. Translated: CSVEGGTSGYYNEQFF.

This clone has just one count. As DNA, the CDR3 is TGTGCCAGTAGCCCAGAGGGCCGTAGCAATCAGCCCCAGCATTTT. Its translation: CASSPEGRSNQPQHF. The rearrangement uses TRBV19 and TRBJ1-5; D is undetermined. This CDR3 region has 15 residues. Trimming removed 6 bases at V and 0 bases at J, with 12 bases between. Germline V lookup: CDR1 LNHDA, CDR2 SQIVND (reference sequence).

The chain couples TRBV19 to TRBJ1-1, with 9 bases fitting TRBD1. Germline CDR1 and CDR2: LNHDA and SQIVND (reference sequence). This CDR3 comprises 14 residues. V gave up 4 bases and J gave up 5 bases; unmatched junction bases: 5. CDR3 coding DNA: TGTGCCAGTAGTACCCGACAGGGGGTGACTGAAGCTTTCTTT. This translates into CASSTRQGVTEAFF.

V gene TRBV25-1 combines with J gene TRBJ2-5; 8 nucleotides match TRBD1. The CDR3 has 13 amino acids. V lost 7 bases and J lost 3; bases outside the gene matches: 4. The germline CDR1 and CDR2 sequences are MGHDK and SYGVNS. The CDR3: CASMGQAKETQYF. The CDR3 region has the DNA TGTGCCAGCATGGGACAGGCCAAAGAGACCCAGTACTTC.

This chain uses TRBV5-4 with TRBJ2-1; 7 nucleotides line up with TRBD2. Germline V gives CDR1 SGHNT, CDR2 YYREEE (reference sequence). This CDR3 comprises 16 residues. V dropped 0 bases and J dropped 5; count of bases not matched to a gene: 8. The CDR3 bases are TGTGCCAGCAGCTTGGCCGGAAGCGGGGTCGACAATGAGCAGTTCTTC. This encodes CASSLAGSGVDNEQFF.

V and J are TRBV5-8 and TRBJ2-2, with D uncertain. V was clipped by 1 base and J by 7 bases, with 8 bases between them. This CDR3 has 13 residues. The germline gives CDR1 SGHTS, CDR2 YDEGEE. CDR3 loop: CASSLYNYGELFF. The CDR3 coding sequence is TGTGCCAGCAGCTTGTATAATTACGGGGAGCTGTTTTTT.

V and J are TRBV5-6 and TRBJ2-3, with TRBD2 matching 9 bases. The ends lost 4 bases at V and 2 bases at J; junction bases unmatched: 5. CDR3 length equals 15 residues. CDR1 SGHDT and CDR2 YYEEEE come from the germline V gene. The CDR3 sequence is CASSNKREATDTQYF. The CDR3 bases are TGTGCCAGCAGCAATAAGCGGGAGGCCACAGATACGCAGTATTTT. Full variable domain (rest looked up from reference TRBV5-6 and TRBJ2-3): DAGVTQSPTHLIKTRGQQVTLRCSPKSGHDTVSWYQQALGQGPQFIFQYYEEEERQRGNFPDRFSGHQFPNYSSELNVNALLLGDSALYLCASSNKREATDTQYFGPGTRLTVL.

This clone showed up just once. Other DNA sequences in this specimen translate into the identical CDR3. The genes are TRBV29-1 and TRBJ2-7, with D perhaps TRBD1 (5 bases). From germline, CDR1 is SQVTM and CDR2 ANQGSEA. CDR3 length: 13 residues. V lost 0 bases to trimming and J lost 3 bases, with 9 bases between them. The CDR3 sequence is CSVEEGPLYEQYF. In DNA form, the CDR3 reads TGCAGCGTTGAAGAGGGGCCTCTCTACGAGCAGTACTTC.

This chain joins TRBV5-1 and TRBJ1-2; TRBD1 might be the D (5 bases). Germline loops: CDR1 SGHRS, CDR2 YFSETQ. V was shortened by 4 bases and J by 7 bases, with 17 bases between the two germline ends. The CDR3 sequence is 14 residues long. The CDR3 loop reads CASSLWDSGAGYTF. The CDR3 nucleotides read TGCGCCAGCAGCCTATGGGACTCCGGCGCTGGCTACACCTTC.